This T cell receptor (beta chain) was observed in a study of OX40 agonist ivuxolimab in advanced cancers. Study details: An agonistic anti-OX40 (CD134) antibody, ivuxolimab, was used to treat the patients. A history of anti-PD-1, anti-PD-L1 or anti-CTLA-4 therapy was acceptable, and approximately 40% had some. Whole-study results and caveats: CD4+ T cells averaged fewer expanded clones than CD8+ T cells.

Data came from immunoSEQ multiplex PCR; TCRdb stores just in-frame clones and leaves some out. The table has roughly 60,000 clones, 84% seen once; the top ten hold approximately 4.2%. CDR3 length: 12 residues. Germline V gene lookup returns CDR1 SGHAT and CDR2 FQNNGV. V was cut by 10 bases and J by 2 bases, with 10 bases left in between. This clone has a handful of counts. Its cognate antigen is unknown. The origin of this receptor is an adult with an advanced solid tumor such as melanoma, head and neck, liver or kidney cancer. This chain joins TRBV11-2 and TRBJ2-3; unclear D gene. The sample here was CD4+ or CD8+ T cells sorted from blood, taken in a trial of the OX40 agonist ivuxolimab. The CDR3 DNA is TGTGCCACCGCCGATTACACAGATACGCAGTATTTT. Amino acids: CATADYTDTQYF.